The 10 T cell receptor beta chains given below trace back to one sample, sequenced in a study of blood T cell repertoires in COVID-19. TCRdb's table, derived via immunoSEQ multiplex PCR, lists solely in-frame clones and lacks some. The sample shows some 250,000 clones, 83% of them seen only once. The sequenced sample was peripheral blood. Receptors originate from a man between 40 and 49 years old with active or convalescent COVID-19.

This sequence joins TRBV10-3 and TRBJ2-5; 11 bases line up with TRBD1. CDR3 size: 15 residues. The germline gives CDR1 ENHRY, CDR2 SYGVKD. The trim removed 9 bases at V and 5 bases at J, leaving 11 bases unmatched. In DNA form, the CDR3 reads TGTGCCATAGGACAGGGGGCCACGACGGGGGAGACCCAGTACTTC. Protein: CAIGQGATTGETQYF.

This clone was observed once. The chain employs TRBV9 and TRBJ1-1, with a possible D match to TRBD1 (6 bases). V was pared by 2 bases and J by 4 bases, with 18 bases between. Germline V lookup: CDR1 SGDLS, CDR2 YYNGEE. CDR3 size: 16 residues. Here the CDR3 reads CASSVGWQGKGTEAFF. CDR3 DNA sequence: TGTGCCAGCAGCGTCGGGTGGCAGGGGAAAGGCACTGAAGCTTTCTTT.

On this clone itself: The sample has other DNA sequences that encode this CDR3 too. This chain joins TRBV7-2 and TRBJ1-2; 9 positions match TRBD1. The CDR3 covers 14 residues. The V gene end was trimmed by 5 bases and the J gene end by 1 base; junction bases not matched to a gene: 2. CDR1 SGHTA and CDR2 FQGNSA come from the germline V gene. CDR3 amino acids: CASSPDRGNYGYTF. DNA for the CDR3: TGTGCCAGCAGCCCGGACAGGGGTAACTATGGCTACACCTTC.

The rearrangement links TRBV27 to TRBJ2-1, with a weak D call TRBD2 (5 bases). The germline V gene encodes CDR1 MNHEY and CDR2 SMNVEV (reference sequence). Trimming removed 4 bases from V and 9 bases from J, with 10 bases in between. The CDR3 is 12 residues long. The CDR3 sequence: CASSSVLGEQFF. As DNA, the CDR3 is TGTGCCAGCAGTTCCGTACTAGGTGAGCAGTTCTTC.

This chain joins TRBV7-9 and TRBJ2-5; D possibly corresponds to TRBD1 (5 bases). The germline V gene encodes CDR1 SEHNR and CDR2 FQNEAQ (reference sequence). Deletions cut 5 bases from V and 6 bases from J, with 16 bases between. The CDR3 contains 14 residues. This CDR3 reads CASSPGQVVQTQYF. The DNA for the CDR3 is TGTGCCAGCAGCCCTGGACAAGTTGTACAGACCCAGTACTTC.

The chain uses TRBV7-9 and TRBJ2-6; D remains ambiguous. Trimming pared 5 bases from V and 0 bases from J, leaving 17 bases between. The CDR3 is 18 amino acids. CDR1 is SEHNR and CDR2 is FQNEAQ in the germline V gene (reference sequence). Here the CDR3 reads CASSPTGGTLSGANVLTF. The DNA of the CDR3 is TGTGCCAGCAGCCCCACCGGCGGTACGCTCTCTGGGGCCAACGTCCTGACTTTC.

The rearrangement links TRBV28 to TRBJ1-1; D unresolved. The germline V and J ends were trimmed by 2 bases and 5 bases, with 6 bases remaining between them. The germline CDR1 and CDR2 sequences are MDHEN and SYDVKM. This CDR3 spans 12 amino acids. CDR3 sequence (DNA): TGTGCCAGCAGTTTAGAGGAGACTGAAGCTTTCTTT. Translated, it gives CASSLEETEAFF.

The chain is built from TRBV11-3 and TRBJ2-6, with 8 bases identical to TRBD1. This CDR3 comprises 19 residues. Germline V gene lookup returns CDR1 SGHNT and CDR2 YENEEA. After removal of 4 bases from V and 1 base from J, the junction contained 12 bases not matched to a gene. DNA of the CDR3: TGTGCCAGCAGCTCCTATGCCGGGACAGGACTGTCTGGGGCCAACGTCCTGACTTTC. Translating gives CASSSYAGTGLSGANVLTF. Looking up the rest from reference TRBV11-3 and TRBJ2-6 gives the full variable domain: EAGVVQSPRYKIIEKKQPVAFWCNPISGHNTLYWYLQNLGQGPELLIRYENEEAVDDSQLPKDRFSAERLKGVDSTLKIQPAELGDSAVYLCASSSYAGTGLSGANVLTFGAGSRLTVL.

In DNA, the CDR3 is TGCAGCGTTGATCAGGTAGGGGTAGTTGCGCGGGGCACTGAAGCTTTCTTT. It translates to CSVDQVGVVARGTEAFF. The gene calls are TRBV29-1 and TRBJ1-1; a possible D gene is TRBD1 (5 bases). Looked up from germline, CDR1 is SQVTM and CDR2 is ANQGSEA. V was clipped by 3 bases and J by 4 bases, with 24 bases between them. The CDR3 has 17 residues. Together with reference TRBV29-1 and TRBJ1-1, the CDR3 gives the full variable domain: SAVISQKPSRDICQRGTSLTIQCQVDSQVTMMFWYRQQPGQSLTLIATANQGSEATYESGFVIDKFPISRPNLTFSTLTVSNMSPEDSSIYLCSVDQVGVVARGTEAFFGQGTRLTVV.

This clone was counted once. CDR3: CASSTVYQETQYF. CDR3 in DNA: TGTGCCAGCAGCACAGTGTACCAAGAGACCCAGTACTTC. This rearrangement joins TRBV6-5 to TRBJ2-5, with D hard to call. The ends were cut back, 6 bases at V and 0 bases at J, with 8 bases in the middle. The CDR3 is made up of 13 amino acids. Germline values: CDR1 MNHEY, CDR2 SVGAGI.